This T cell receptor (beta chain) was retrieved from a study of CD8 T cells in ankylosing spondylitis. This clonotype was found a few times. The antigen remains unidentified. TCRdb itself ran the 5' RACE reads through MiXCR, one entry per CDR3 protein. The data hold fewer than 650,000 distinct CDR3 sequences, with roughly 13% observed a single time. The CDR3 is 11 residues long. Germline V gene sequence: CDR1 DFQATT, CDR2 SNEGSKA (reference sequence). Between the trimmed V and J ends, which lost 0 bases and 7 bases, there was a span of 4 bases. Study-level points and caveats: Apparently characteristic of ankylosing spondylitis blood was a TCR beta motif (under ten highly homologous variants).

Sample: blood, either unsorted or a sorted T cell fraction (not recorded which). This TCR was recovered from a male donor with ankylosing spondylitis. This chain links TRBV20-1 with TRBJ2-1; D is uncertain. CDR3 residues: CSARDLNEQFF. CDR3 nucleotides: TGCAGTGCTAGAGATCTTAATGAGCAGTTCTTC.